These T cell receptor beta chains were read from a single sample in a study of control samples from healthy donors and cancer patients. Method: immunoSEQ multiplex PCR; TCRdb's copy keeps in-frame clones and lacks some. The profile shows around 130,000 clones, 85% to 90% of them singletons. The sample was PBMCs. The receptors were sampled from a man between 50 and 59 years old with head and neck cancer. The conserved cysteine and the conserved F or W are not part of the CDR3 here. A D gene is named only where the DNA matches it firmly.

cdr3_length d_call v_call cdr3_aa
12 . TRBV28 ASHSPGASYEQY
12 . TRBV6-6 ASGGGAGNQPQH
16 TRBD1 TRBV5-1 ASTAGDRESVDSYEQY
13 . TRBV6-6 ASTSDANYNSPLH
12 TRBD2 TRBV29-1 SGQTSGVPDTQY
14 TRBD1 TRBV5-1 ASSTTHRDSGETQY
9 . TRBV5-6 ASSERGGYT
11 . TRBV29-1 SVMFTAEETQY
13 . TRBV5-6 ASSLVVGDAYGYT
13 . TRBV7-9 ASSDGTFSNQPQH
12 . TRBV13 ASSRGRPNTEAF
14 TRBD1 TRBV4-1 ASSHPGQTNSYEQY
11 . TRBV18 ASSADRDYGYT
12 TRBD1 TRBV5-1 ASSLTGLGNIQY
11 TRBD1 TRBV18 ASTGASGNTIY
14 TRBD1 TRBV9 ASSDGRTGGEERQY
14 . TRBV13 ASSSVRQLKNTEAF
12 . TRBV29-1 SVNLAVSTYEQY
13 TRBD1 TRBV18 ASSPGTGGTDTQY
9 . TRBV27 ASSLYNEQF
11 . TRBV6-5 ASSYPLGETQY
10 . TRBV10-3 AIRDTNTEAF
10 TRBD2 TRBV28 ASRDYFYEQY
12 TRBD2 TRBV27 ASSSSGTRREQF
15 TRBD1 TRBV5-1 ASSLQSGGRGLSEAF
12 . TRBV2 ASTPGRSNEKLF
12 TRBD1 TRBV6-5 ASSRLQGIHEQY